What follows is one T cell receptor (beta chain) and its context. It lacks a known antigen. Per-nucleotide qualities are absent, and no much larger clonotype sits a single base away. These data belong to a study of blood T cell repertoires in COVID-19 (dated by TCRdb to the early 2020s). General notes on the study: Samples from collaborators originated in the United States, Italy and Spain and spanned both the acute and convalescent phases of COVID-19. Sample metadata almost always included a de-identified subject ID, COVID-19 status, age in years and sex. The prospective study material was composed of cDNA or gDNA derived from T cells, B-cell-depleted T cells, or PBMCs. The repertoires were released in a freely available public database meant as a resource for research on the immune response to SARS-CoV-2. Samples came from the ongoing ImmuneRACE study (first 160 participants) plus 1,254 subjects from 6 global collaborators. Subjects who had been exposed to COVID-19, were actively infected with it, or had recovered from it provided the deeply sampled blood TCRbeta repertoires that made up the dataset. Where available, HLA class I and class II types were obtained from metadata supplied by the sample provider rather than from assay-based typing. Study-wide findings and limitations: The quantity of clinical and demographic metadata differed by source and by participant and was supplied without curation.

TCRbeta CDR3 regions were amplified from genomic DNA using the immunoSEQ Assay, a bias-controlled multiplex PCR. As for the original processing: Nucleated cell counts per sample were estimated from amplification of reference gene primers within the assay. Sequence reads were collapsed and filtered to measure the absolute abundance of every unique TCRbeta CDR3 rearrangement. For each sample, productive Simpson clonality was calculated as the square root of Simpson's diversity index across productive rearrangements. Here the immuneACCESS table is served through TCRdb, limited to in-frame sequences with V and J called. Missing clones are a known gap in these copies; in checked studies unresolved V genes cover under half, and the rest lacks a known reason. The D gene and trimming were derived from the DNA, and the V and J assignments and clone size from that table. The sample yields around 210,000 clones; about 89% were counted once. 7.5% to 10% of the sample goes to the ten largest clones.

CDR3 length: 18 amino acids, cysteine to phenylalanine. Only the CDR3 portion is preserved as DNA: 54 bases, with reading frame beginning at the first base. V is clipped by 0 bases and J by 10 bases, and the sequence between their germline boundaries is 25 bases long. The germline V gene gives CDR1 as MGHRA and CDR2 as YSYEKL. Participants in the prospective study were enrolled through a virtual design, were aged 18 to 89 years, and lived in roughly 24 United States geographic areas. Cohort assignment in the prospective study relied on participant-reported clinical history from a screening survey and a study questionnaire. For ImmuneRACE Cohort 3, a participant was defined as recovered based on two consecutive negative NP/OP PCR tests, clearance by a healthcare professional, or resolution of symptoms. In the prospective study, whole blood, serum and a nasopharyngeal or oropharyngeal swab were collected from each participant by mobile phlebotomists. Over a roughly 2-month period, participants in the prospective study had the option of providing additional blood draws and questionnaires. Before DNA extraction, blood samples from the prospective study were shipped at room temperature or frozen.

The source material was PBMCs or T cells enriched from blood (not recorded which). The sequence came from a woman between 18 and 30 years old who had recovered from COVID-19. The receptor chain draws on TRBV4-1 and TRBJ2-1; a weak D assignment points to TRBD2 (6 bases agree). The DNA reads as follows: TGCGCCAGCAGCCAAGATTCGACTAGTTTCCCCAATTTCAACGAGCAGTTCTTC. Its amino acids are CASSQDSTSFPNFNEQFF.